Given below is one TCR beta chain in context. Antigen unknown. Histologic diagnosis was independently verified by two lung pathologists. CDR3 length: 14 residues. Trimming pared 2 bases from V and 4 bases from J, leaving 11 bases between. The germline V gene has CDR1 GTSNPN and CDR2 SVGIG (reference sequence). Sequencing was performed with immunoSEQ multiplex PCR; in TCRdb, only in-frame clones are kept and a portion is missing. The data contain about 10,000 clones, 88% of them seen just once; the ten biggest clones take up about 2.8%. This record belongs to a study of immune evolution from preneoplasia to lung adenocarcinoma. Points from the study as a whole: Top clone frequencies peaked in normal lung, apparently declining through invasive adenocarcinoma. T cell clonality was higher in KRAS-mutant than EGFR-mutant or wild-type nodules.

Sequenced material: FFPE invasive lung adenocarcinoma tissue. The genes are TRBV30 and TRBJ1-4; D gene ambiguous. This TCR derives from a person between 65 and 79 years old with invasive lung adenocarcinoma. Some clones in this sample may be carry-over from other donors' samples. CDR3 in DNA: TGTGCCTGGAGTCTAGTCGGAGGTAATGAAAAACTGTTTTTT. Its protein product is CAWSLVGGNEKLFF. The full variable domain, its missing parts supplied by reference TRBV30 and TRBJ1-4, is SQTIHQWPATLVQPVGSPLSLECTVEGTSNPNLYWYRQAAGRGLQLLFYSVGIGQISSEVPQNLSASRPQDRQFILSSKKLLLSDSGFYLCAWSLVGGNEKLFFGSGTQLSVL.